A selection of T cell receptor beta chains follows, all from one sample in a study of T cell responses to AZD1222 COVID-19 vaccine. This table comes from immunoSEQ multiplex PCR, and its TCRdb copy is limited to in-frame clones, with some not included. The sample contains about 100,000 clones, approximately 87% of which appear only once. The starting material was peripheral blood, obtained on day 0 of AZD1222 vaccination. The origin of the receptors is an adult in good health. Both conserved end residues are part of each CDR3. The D gene is left open where the match is weak. For some rows the clone size is stated as once, few or many, or as a class when expanded; others skip it.

abundance: .
d_gene: .
v_gene: TRBV29-1
j_gene: TRBJ1-1
CDR3nt: TGCAGCGTTGAAACGGACACTCGACTGAACACTGAAGCTTTCTTT
CDR3aa: CSVETDTRLNTEAFF

abundance: .
d_gene: TRBD1
v_gene: TRBV6-5
j_gene: TRBJ1-5
CDR3nt: TGTGCCAGCAGTCCCACAGGGGGCAGTCAGCCCCAGCATTTT
CDR3aa: CASSPTGGSQPQHF

abundance: .
d_gene: TRBD2
v_gene: TRBV2
j_gene: TRBJ2-1
CDR3nt: TGTGCCAGCAGTATCAGCGGGGGAAAAGGGAATGAGCAGTTCTTC
CDR3aa: CASSISGGKGNEQFF

abundance: .
d_gene: .
v_gene: TRBV5-4
j_gene: TRBJ2-3
CDR3nt: TGTGCCAGCAGCTGGGTAGCAGGGGATACGCAGTATTTT
CDR3aa: CASSWVAGDTQYF

abundance: .
d_gene: TRBD2
v_gene: TRBV11-2
j_gene: TRBJ2-4
CDR3nt: TGTGCCAGCAGCTTGCAGCGACTAGCGAACATTCAGTACTTC
CDR3aa: CASSLQRLANIQYF

abundance: few
d_gene: TRBD1
v_gene: TRBV5-1
j_gene: TRBJ1-2
CDR3nt: TGCGCCAGCACTGTAGGGACCGACAGGGCGTATGGCTACACCTTC
CDR3aa: CASTVGTDRAYGYTF

abundance: once
d_gene: TRBD1
v_gene: TRBV15
j_gene: TRBJ2-6
CDR3nt: TGTGCCACCAGCAGGCGACAGGGGCCTGGCTCTGGGGCCAACGTCCTGACTTTC
CDR3aa: CATSRRQGPGSGANVLTF

abundance: .
d_gene: .
v_gene: TRBV7-9
j_gene: TRBJ1-2
CDR3nt: TGTGCCAGCAGCTTTAGAACAGGAGGAGGCTACACCTTC
CDR3aa: CASSFRTGGGYTF

abundance: once
d_gene: TRBD2
v_gene: TRBV6-5
j_gene: TRBJ2-1
CDR3nt: TGTGCCAGCAGTTCTACCCCGGGACTAGCGGGGACTGAGCAGTTCTTC
CDR3aa: CASSSTPGLAGTEQFF

abundance: few
d_gene: TRBD2
v_gene: TRBV5-6
j_gene: TRBJ2-5
CDR3nt: TGTGCCAGCCGACTAGCGGGCCAAGAGACCCAGTACTTC
CDR3aa: CASRLAGQETQYF

abundance: .
d_gene: TRBD2
v_gene: TRBV5-1
j_gene: TRBJ2-5
CDR3nt: TGCGCCAGCAGCCAGACTAGCGGGAGGAGGGCGGGGGTCCAAGAGACCCAGTACTTC
CDR3aa: CASSQTSGRRAGVQETQYF

abundance: .
d_gene: .
v_gene: TRBV2
j_gene: TRBJ2-1
CDR3nt: TGTGCCACGTCACTAGCAGAGGTTGGAAGTGAGCAGTTCTTC
CDR3aa: CATSLAEVGSEQFF

abundance: .
d_gene: .
v_gene: TRBV9
j_gene: TRBJ1-2
CDR3nt: TGTGCCAGCAGCGTGCTCCCAGATTCTAACTATGGCTACACCTTC
CDR3aa: CASSVLPDSNYGYTF

abundance: .
d_gene: .
v_gene: TRBV15
j_gene: TRBJ2-5
CDR3nt: TGTGCCACCAGCAGAGCCGGCTACCAAGAGACCCAGTACTTC
CDR3aa: CATSRAGYQETQYF

abundance: .
d_gene: TRBD2
v_gene: TRBV7-3
j_gene: TRBJ2-3
CDR3nt: TGTGCCAGCAGCCAAATTGGGACTAGTGCGCGTGATACGCAGTATTTT
CDR3aa: CASSQIGTSARDTQYF

abundance: .
d_gene: .
v_gene: TRBV6-1
j_gene: TRBJ2-6
CDR3nt: TGTGCCAGCAGTGAGGCAGTGAACTCTGGGGCCAACGTCCTGACTTTC
CDR3aa: CASSEAVNSGANVLTF

abundance: .
d_gene: TRBD2
v_gene: TRBV5-1
j_gene: TRBJ2-1
CDR3nt: TGCGCCAGCAGCTTGGAAGGGACTAGCGGACCCAATGAGCAGTTCTTC
CDR3aa: CASSLEGTSGPNEQFF

abundance: .
d_gene: .
v_gene: TRBV3-1/TRBV3-2
j_gene: TRBJ1-1
CDR3nt: TGTGCCAGCAGCCACGGGGGGCTGGTCACTGAAGCTTTCTTT
CDR3aa: CASSHGGLVTEAFF

abundance: .
d_gene: TRBD2
v_gene: TRBV3-1/TRBV3-2
j_gene: TRBJ2-1
CDR3nt: TGTGCCAGCAGCCCAGAGGGAGCGGGGGCCCCTCATAATGAGCAGTTCTTC
CDR3aa: CASSPEGAGAPHNEQFF

abundance: .
d_gene: .
v_gene: TRBV6-5
j_gene: TRBJ1-5
CDR3nt: TGTGCCAGCAGCTCGATGAGCAATCAGCCCCAGCATTTT
CDR3aa: CASSSMSNQPQHF

abundance: .
d_gene: .
v_gene: TRBV14
j_gene: TRBJ1-2
CDR3nt: TGTGCCAGCAGCCAAGTAGGAGACCGACGGTCCTATGGCTACACCTTC
CDR3aa: CASSQVGDRRSYGYTF

abundance: .
d_gene: .
v_gene: TRBV19
j_gene: TRBJ2-7
CDR3nt: TGTGCCAGTAGTAAGACAAGCCAGGACCTACCCTACGAGCAGTACTTC
CDR3aa: CASSKTSQDLPYEQYF

abundance: .
d_gene: .
v_gene: TRBV3-1/TRBV3-2
j_gene: TRBJ1-1
CDR3nt: TGTGCCAGCAGCAGAGCCGGGGGGAGATCGGCTGAAGCTTTCTTT
CDR3aa: CASSRAGGRSAEAFF

abundance: .
d_gene: TRBD2
v_gene: TRBV7-2
j_gene: TRBJ2-7
CDR3nt: TGTGCCAGCAGCCCCGGGGGGTTAGGCTACGAGCAGTACTTC
CDR3aa: CASSPGGLGYEQYF

abundance: .
d_gene: TRBD2
v_gene: TRBV7-3
j_gene: TRBJ2-3
CDR3nt: TGTGCCAGCAGGCTGACTAGCGGGGGGACAGATACGCAGTATTTT
CDR3aa: CASRLTSGGTDTQYF

abundance: once
d_gene: TRBD1
v_gene: TRBV6-1
j_gene: TRBJ1-2
CDR3nt: TGTGCCAGCAGTCCACCTGTGGGACAGGGTTACGGCTACACCTTC
CDR3aa: CASSPPVGQGYGYTF

abundance: .
d_gene: .
v_gene: TRBV4-2
j_gene: TRBJ1-1
CDR3nt: TGTGCCAGCAGGGGACGGGAGAGCACTGAAGCTTTCTTT
CDR3aa: CASRGRESTEAFF

abundance: .
d_gene: .
v_gene: TRBV3-1/TRBV3-2
j_gene: TRBJ2-7
CDR3nt: TGTGCCAGCAGCATCGAGGGGGGGAGCTCCTACGAGCAGTACTTC
CDR3aa: CASSIEGGSSYEQYF

abundance: .
d_gene: TRBD1
v_gene: TRBV7-2
j_gene: TRBJ2-3
CDR3nt: TGTGCCAGCAGCACTTATGACAGGGTGGGCCCAGATACGCAGTATTTT
CDR3aa: CASSTYDRVGPDTQYF

abundance: once
d_gene: .
v_gene: TRBV30
j_gene: TRBJ2-7
CDR3nt: TGTGCCTGGAGTTCAGGACCCTACGAGCAGTACTTC
CDR3aa: CAWSSGPYEQYF

abundance: .
d_gene: .
v_gene: TRBV27
j_gene: TRBJ1-2
CDR3nt: TGTGCCAGCAGTTTATCGGTTACTAACTATGGCTACACCTTC
CDR3aa: CASSLSVTNYGYTF

abundance: .
d_gene: .
v_gene: TRBV10-3
j_gene: TRBJ1-1
CDR3nt: TGTGCCATCAGTCACAGGGTAAGGGGCACTGAAGCTTTCTTT
CDR3aa: CAISHRVRGTEAFF

abundance: .
d_gene: TRBD2
v_gene: TRBV7-2
j_gene: TRBJ2-7
CDR3nt: TGTGCCAGCAGCAACCCCGGGACTAGCCGGGAGTACTTC
CDR3aa: CASSNPGTSREYF

abundance: .
d_gene: TRBD1
v_gene: TRBV27
j_gene: TRBJ1-6
CDR3nt: TGTGCCAGCAGTTTATCGAAGACAGGGGGATTATATTCACCCCTCCACTTT
CDR3aa: CASSLSKTGGLYSPLHF

abundance: .
d_gene: TRBD2
v_gene: TRBV7-9
j_gene: TRBJ2-1
CDR3nt: TGTGCCAGCAGCGCAGGGGGACTAGCGGGACTGGGAGCCTACAATGAGCAGTTCTTC
CDR3aa: CASSAGGLAGLGAYNEQFF

abundance: .
d_gene: TRBD2
v_gene: TRBV27
j_gene: TRBJ2-1
CDR3nt: TGTGCCAGCAGTGTTTCCCAACTAGCGGGGGGGGGACACGAGCAGTTCTTC
CDR3aa: CASSVSQLAGGGHEQFF

abundance: .
d_gene: .
v_gene: TRBV19
j_gene: TRBJ1-4
CDR3nt: TGTGCCAGTAGTATCGGTGCAACTAATGAAAAACTGTTTTTT
CDR3aa: CASSIGATNEKLFF

abundance: .
d_gene: TRBD1
v_gene: TRBV5-4
j_gene: TRBJ2-7
CDR3nt: TGTGCCAGCAGCTTGGGAGGGACAGGGGGCGGCGAGCAGTACTTC
CDR3aa: CASSLGGTGGGEQYF

abundance: .
d_gene: .
v_gene: TRBV28
j_gene: TRBJ2-7
CDR3nt: TGTGCCAGCACCACGAGTGTGAGCCTAGCCGACGAGCAGTACTTC
CDR3aa: CASTTSVSLADEQYF

abundance: .
d_gene: .
v_gene: TRBV5-4
j_gene: TRBJ1-2
CDR3nt: TGTGCCAGCGGGGACGGGCTTTATGGCTACACCTTC
CDR3aa: CASGDGLYGYTF

abundance: few
d_gene: .
v_gene: TRBV30
j_gene: TRBJ1-2
CDR3nt: TGTGCCTGGAGTGTACACGGGGGCGGCTACACCTTC
CDR3aa: CAWSVHGGGYTF

abundance: .
d_gene: .
v_gene: TRBV6-5
j_gene: TRBJ1-3
CDR3nt: TGTGCCAGCAGAAAAGGGAACAGCCCAAGAAACACCATATATTTT
CDR3aa: CASRKGNSPRNTIYF

abundance: .
d_gene: .
v_gene: TRBV27
j_gene: TRBJ1-1
CDR3nt: TGTGCCAGCATTGGGGGGTTTAGTCAAAGAATGAACACTGAAGCTTTCTTT
CDR3aa: CASIGGFSQRMNTEAFF

abundance: .
d_gene: TRBD1
v_gene: TRBV11-2
j_gene: TRBJ2-7
CDR3nt: TGTGCCAGCAGCCCAGACAGGGTGAGCTCCTACGAGCAGTACTTC
CDR3aa: CASSPDRVSSYEQYF

abundance: .
d_gene: .
v_gene: TRBV2
j_gene: TRBJ1-1
CDR3nt: TGTGCCAGCCGGAACACTGAAGCTTTCTTT
CDR3aa: CASRNTEAFF

abundance: .
d_gene: .
v_gene: TRBV6-5
j_gene: TRBJ2-7
CDR3nt: TGTGCCACGACAGTTCTGTACGAGCAGTACTTC
CDR3aa: CATTVLYEQYF

abundance: .
d_gene: .
v_gene: TRBV29-1
j_gene: TRBJ1-1
CDR3nt: TGCAGCGTTAGCTACAGGGCCACTGAAGCTTTCTTT
CDR3aa: CSVSYRATEAFF

abundance: few
d_gene: .
v_gene: TRBV5-1
j_gene: TRBJ1-1
CDR3nt: TGCGCCAGCAGCTTGATAGGGACCACTGAAGCTTTCTTT
CDR3aa: CASSLIGTTEAFF